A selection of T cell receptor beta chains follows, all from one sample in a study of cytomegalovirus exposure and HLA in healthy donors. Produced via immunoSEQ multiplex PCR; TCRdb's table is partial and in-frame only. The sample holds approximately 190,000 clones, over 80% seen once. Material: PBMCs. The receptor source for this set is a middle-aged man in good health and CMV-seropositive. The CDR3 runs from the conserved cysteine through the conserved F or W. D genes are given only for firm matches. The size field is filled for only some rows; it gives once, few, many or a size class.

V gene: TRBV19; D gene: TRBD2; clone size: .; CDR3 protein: CASSPFGGMNIQYF
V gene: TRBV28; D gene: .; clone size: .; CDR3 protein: CASTNRGAANTGELFF
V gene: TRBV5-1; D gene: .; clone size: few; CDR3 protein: CASSVTDTGELFF
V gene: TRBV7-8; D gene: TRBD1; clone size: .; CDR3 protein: CASSGDRANQPQHF
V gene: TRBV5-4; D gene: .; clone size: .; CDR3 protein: CASSPEAWAGELFF
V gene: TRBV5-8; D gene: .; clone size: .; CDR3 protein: CASSRGGITMNTEAFF
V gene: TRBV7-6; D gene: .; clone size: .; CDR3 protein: CASSLGEGNSPLHF
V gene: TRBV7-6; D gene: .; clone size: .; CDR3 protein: CASSLESETQYF
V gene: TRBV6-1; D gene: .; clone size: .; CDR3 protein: CASSLDSNTEAFF
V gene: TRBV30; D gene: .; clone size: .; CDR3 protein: CAWSSGPRTSSPLHF
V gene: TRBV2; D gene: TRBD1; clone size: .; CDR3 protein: CASSWTGGNSPLHF
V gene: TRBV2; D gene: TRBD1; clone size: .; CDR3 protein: CASRVGGLVEKLFF
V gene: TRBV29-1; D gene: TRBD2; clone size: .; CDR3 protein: CSVEGSGGAQETQYF
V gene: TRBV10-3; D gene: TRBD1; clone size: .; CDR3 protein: CAISEPRTGENYGYTF
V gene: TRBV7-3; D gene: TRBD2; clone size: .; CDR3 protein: CASSSSGGLRDTQYF
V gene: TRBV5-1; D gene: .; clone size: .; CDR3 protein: CASSPSGGTNTEAFF
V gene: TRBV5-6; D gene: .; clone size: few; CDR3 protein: CASSLEATAVAEAFF
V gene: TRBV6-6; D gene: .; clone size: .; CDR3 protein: CASSYSTPQFF
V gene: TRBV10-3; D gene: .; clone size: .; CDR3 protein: CAISARPNEQFF
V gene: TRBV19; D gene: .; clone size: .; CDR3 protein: CASSVGENQRRETQYF
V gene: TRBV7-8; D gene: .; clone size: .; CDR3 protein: CASSLGADGYTF
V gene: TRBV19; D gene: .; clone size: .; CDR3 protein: CASSIGPDTQYF